This T cell receptor (beta chain) was recovered during a study of blood T cell repertoires in COVID-19. The overall study: COVID-19 samples, acute and convalescent, were from the United States, Italy and Spain. T cells, B-cell-depleted T cells, or PBMCs provided the cDNA or gDNA that served as material.

Germline V gene sequence: CDR1 MDHEN, CDR2 SYDVKM. There are 14 residues in the CDR3. Unmatched junction bases numbered 6, after V lost 4 bases and J lost 6 bases. This clone turned up a few times. As processed by the authors: From reference gene primer amplification, estimates of nucleated cell counts were derived. Only in-frame clones appear in the TCRdb table, and some are missing; sequencing was by immunoSEQ multiplex PCR. V and J calls and clone size are given by that table; D and trimming were obtained from the DNA. Found here are about 49,000 clones, under 85% of them singletons; the top ten hold 14%.

Sequencing input: peripheral blood. This TCR came from a human donor in a cohort sampled during active COVID-19. The J gene is TRBJ1-5, the V gene TRBV28; 7 bases agree with TRBD1. Here the CDR3 reads CASSSDRVGQPQHF. The CDR3 DNA is TGTGCCAGCAGTTCTGACAGGGTCGGTCAGCCCCAGCATTTT.